These 10 T cell receptor beta chains came from one sample sequenced in a study of blood T cell repertoires in COVID-19 (dated by TCRdb to about 2020). Libraries were built with the immunoSEQ multiplex PCR assay. Imported from immuneACCESS, the table was reduced by TCRdb to in-frame sequences with V and J called. These copies leave out some clones; in studies compared against another copy, an unresolved V gene accounts for under half, and the cause of the remainder is not known. This sample has over 60,000 clones in its table, and roughly 82% of those were observed once. The ten largest clones capture roughly 12% of the sample. Sequences were obtained from peripheral blood. These receptors originate from a human donor in a cohort sampled during active COVID-19.

This clone was detected only once. The rearrangement links TRBV11-1 to TRBJ2-7; possibly TRBD1 for D (5 bases). CDR3 length equals 14 residues. In germline, CDR1 is SGHAT, CDR2 FQDESV (reference sequence). Deletions cut 3 bases from V and 1 base from J, with 10 bases between. CDR3 in DNA: TGTGCCAGCAGCTTGGGGCGCCAATCCTACGAGCAGTACTTC. This translates into CASSLGRQSYEQYF. Variable domain in full (rest from reference TRBV11-1 and TRBJ2-7): EAEVAQSPRYKITEKSQAVAFWCDPISGHATLYWYRQILGQGPELLVQFQDESVVDDSQLPKDRFSAERLKGVDSTLKIQPAELGDSAMYLCASSLGRQSYEQYFGPGTRLTVT.

J is TRBJ1-4 and V is TRBV28; TRBD1 might be the D (6 bases). Trimming removed 5 bases at V and 0 bases at J, with 10 bases between. In germline, CDR1 is MDHEN, CDR2 SYDVKM. There are 15 residues in the CDR3. CDR3 sequence: CASSQRGTTNEKLFF. As DNA, the CDR3 is TGTGCCAGCAGTCAGAGGGGGACAACTAATGAAAAACTGTTTTTT.

Notes on this clone: The sample carries other DNA sequences with the same CDR3. The CDR3, as DNA: TGCAGCGCCCAGGGAAGTAAGGCTGGAAACACCATATATTTT. It translates to CSAQGSKAGNTIYF. V gene TRBV29-1 combines with J gene TRBJ1-3; D might be TRBD1 (5 bases). Germline V gene lookup returns CDR1 SQVTM and CDR2 ANQGSEA. Trimming left V 7 bases short and J 2 bases short, with 15 bases between. The CDR3 length is 14 residues.

This rearrangement joins TRBV27 to TRBJ2-7; 9 bases are shared with TRBD1. CDR1 is MNHEY and CDR2 is SMNVEV in the germline V gene (reference sequence). The CDR3 sequence is 12 residues long. V lost 8 bases, J lost 2 bases, and 1 base stayed unmatched. In nucleotides, the CDR3 is TGTGCCAGCGGACAGGGGCCCTACGAGCAGTACTTC. Protein sequence: CASGQGPYEQYF.

This clone was counted a single time. The chain uses TRBV7-8 and TRBJ1-3; D remains ambiguous. The CDR3 totals 15 residues. Trimming removed 5 bases from V and 1 base from J, with 12 bases in between. Germline lookup yields CDR1 SGHVS and CDR2 FQNEAQ. CDR3 residues: CASSPNRASGNTIYF. In DNA form, the CDR3 reads TGTGCCAGCAGCCCCAATCGAGCTTCTGGAAACACCATATATTTT.

The rearrangement joins TRBV6-5 to TRBJ2-3; unclear D gene. CDR3 size: 14 residues. Per germline, CDR1 MNHEY and CDR2 SVGAGI. Trimming stripped 4 bases from V and 2 bases from J, with 10 bases between. The CDR3 region is CASSSEYLTDTQYF. The CDR3 nucleotides read TGTGCCAGCAGTTCTGAGTACCTCACAGATACGCAGTATTTT.

The chain links TRBV29-1 to TRBJ2-1; 14 bases line up with TRBD2. J gave up 12 bases and V 1 base, and 5 bases lay outside the gene matches. The CDR3 consists of 14 residues. Per the germline V gene, CDR1 is SQVTM and CDR2 is ANQGSEA. CDR3 DNA: TGCAGCGTTGAAGCGACTAGCGGGAGGGCCGGGCAGTTCTTC. Amino acid sequence: CSVEATSGRAGQFF.

This clone was recorded once. The chain combines TRBV28 with TRBJ1-5, with 7 bases lining up with TRBD1. Germline CDR1 reads MDHEN; CDR2 reads SYDVKM. V dropped 7 bases and J dropped 2; count of bases not matched to a gene: 11. CDR3 length equals 16 residues. CDR3 loop: CASTNGGGRGNQPQHF. Written as DNA, the CDR3 is TGTGCCAGCACTAACGGAGGGGGCAGGGGCAATCAGCCCCAGCATTTT.

The V and J genes are TRBV28 and TRBJ1-4; D possibly corresponds to TRBD1 (6 bases). This CDR3 contains 15 residues. Trimming removed 3 bases at V and 10 bases at J, with 18 bases between. CDR1 is MDHEN and CDR2 is SYDVKM in the germline V gene. The CDR3 DNA reads as TGTGCCAGCAGTTTTACAGGGAGTAGTCAGGGAAAACTGTTTTTT. It is translated as CASSFTGSSQGKLFF. The complete variable domain, with remaining parts taken from reference TRBV28 and TRBJ1-4, reads DVKVTQSSRYLVKRTGEKVFLECVQDMDHENMFWYRQDPGLGLRLIYFSYDVKMKEKGDIPEGYSVSREKKERFSLILESASTNQTSMYLCASSFTGSSQGKLFFGSGTQLSVL.

This rearrangement joins TRBV3-1 (or the pseudogene TRBV3-2) to TRBJ2-1, with 10 positions matching TRBD2. Trimming removed 2 bases from V and 3 bases from J; junction bases left unmatched: 7. The CDR3 has 17 amino acids. Germline V gives CDR1 LGHDT, CDR2 YNNKEL (reference sequence). The CDR3, as DNA: TGTGCCAGCAGCCAATGGGGGCTAGCGGGGGACTACAATGAGCAGTTCTTC. Encoded protein: CASSQWGLAGDYNEQFF.